The 28 T cell receptor beta chains reported below all come from one sample, sequenced in a study of blood T cell repertoires in COVID-19. Using immunoSEQ multiplex PCR, the repertoire was profiled, and TCRdb retains in-frame clones only, with some absent. The sample records around 130,000 clones, just under 80% being singletons. Sequencing was carried out using peripheral blood. All receptors come from a man aged 55 to 70 with active or convalescent COVID-19.

This sequence joins TRBV7-9 and TRBJ1-4, with D perhaps matching TRBD1 (6 bases). Looked up from germline, CDR1 is SEHNR and CDR2 is FQNEAQ (reference sequence). CDR3 length equals 14 residues. The V end was cut by 0 bases, the J end by 7 bases, with 9 bases between. The CDR3 spells CASSLARDIEKLFF. In nucleotides, the CDR3 is TGTGCCAGCAGCTTAGCCCGGGACATTGAAAAACTGTTTTTT.

This chain uses TRBV10-3 with TRBJ2-3; D might be TRBD1 (6 bases). Germline CDR1 reads ENHRY; CDR2 reads SYGVKD. Trimming took 6 bases from V and 0 from J, leaving 13 bases between them. The CDR3 has 15 residues. The CDR3 spells CAISSGTLSTDTQYF. The CDR3 nucleotides read TGTGCCATCAGCTCCGGGACACTTAGCACAGATACGCAGTATTTT.

The gene calls are TRBV9 and TRBJ2-7; maybe TRBD1 (6 bases). This CDR3 is built from 14 residues. V shed 4 bases and J shed 1 base, with 12 bases lying between them. Germline V lookup: CDR1 SGDLS, CDR2 YYNGEE. The CDR3, as DNA: TGTGCCAGCAGCAGAGGGGGTAGGTCCTACGAGCAGTACTTC. Residues: CASSRGGRSYEQYF.

The rearrangement uses TRBV4-1 and TRBJ2-1, with TRBD2 matching 10 bases. The V gene's germline CDR1 is MGHRA and CDR2 YSYEKL. J was trimmed by 7 bases and V by 1 base; bases with no gene match: 10. This CDR3 comprises 17 residues. The CDR3 coding sequence is TGCGCCAGCAGCCAAGTGACTTTAGCGGGAGGACGGAATGAGCAGTTCTTC. It encodes CASSQVTLAGGRNEQFF.

The rearrangement uses TRBV19 and TRBJ2-3; D possibly corresponds to TRBD2 (6 bases). Germline V gene sequence: CDR1 LNHDA, CDR2 SQIVND (reference sequence). The CDR3 is 16 residues long. Trimming stripped 4 bases from V and 6 bases from J, with 20 bases between. CDR3 loop: CASSTGTSLGVDTQYF. CDR3 in DNA: TGTGCCAGTAGTACCGGGACTTCCTTAGGGGTGGATACGCAGTATTTT.

This rearrangement joins TRBV3-1 (or the pseudogene TRBV3-2) to TRBJ2-3, with 11 bases aligning to TRBD2. Germline lookup yields CDR1 LGHDT and CDR2 YNNKEL (reference sequence). J gave up 5 bases and V 3 bases, and 10 bases lay outside the gene matches. The CDR3 covers 17 residues. This CDR3 is CASSQGLAVGGEDTQYF. DNA of the CDR3: TGTGCCAGCAGCCAGGGACTAGCGGTGGGGGGTGAAGATACGCAGTATTTT.

The chain joins TRBV7-2 to TRBJ2-2, with 8 bases aligning to TRBD1. Trimming took 4 bases from V and 4 from J; bases not matched to a gene: 5. Germline V gene data show CDR1 as SGHTA and CDR2 as FQGNSA. The CDR3 extends over 15 amino acids. The CDR3 loop reads CASSSSDRATGELFF. Written as DNA, the CDR3 is TGTGCCAGCAGCTCTTCGGACAGGGCCACCGGGGAGCTGTTTTTT.

V usage is TRBV13 and J usage is TRBJ2-7, with D perhaps TRBD1 (6 bases). Looked up from germline, CDR1 is PRHDT and CDR2 is FYEKMQ (reference sequence). The CDR3 consists of 14 residues. V lost 0 bases to trimming and J lost 3 bases, with 9 bases between them. The chain's CDR3 is CASSLGARGYEQYF. CDR3 nucleotide sequence: TGTGCCAGCAGCTTAGGGGCCAGGGGCTACGAGCAGTACTTC.

The chain recombines TRBV5-8 with TRBJ2-7; D ambiguous. The V and J ends lost 4 bases and 3 bases respectively, with 11 bases between them. The CDR3 is 13 residues long. The germline V gene has CDR1 SGHTS and CDR2 YDEGEE. CDR3 sequence (DNA): TGTGCCAGCAGCATATACCGGAGCTACGAGCAGTACTTC. Encoded protein: CASSIYRSYEQYF. Based on the CDR3 plus reference TRBV5-8 and TRBJ2-7, the full variable domain is EAGVTQSPTHLIKTRGQQATLRCSPISGHTSVYWYQQALGLGLQFLLWYDEGEERNRGNFPPRFSGRQFPNYSSELNVNALELEDSALYLCASSIYRSYEQYFGPGTRLTVT.

The V call is TRBV19, the J call TRBJ1-1; D is uncertain. Per the germline V gene, CDR1 is LNHDA and CDR2 is SQIVND (reference sequence). CDR3 length: 16 residues. V lost 4 bases and J lost 0, with 15 bases in between. The CDR3, as DNA: TGTGCCAGTAGTAAACTGACGGGAGCGCTGAACACTGAAGCTTTCTTT. It codes for CASSKLTGALNTEAFF.

This chain uses TRBV5-6 with TRBJ2-7; tentative D call: TRBD2 (5 bases). Germline CDR1 SGHDT, CDR2 YYEEEE. The CDR3 runs to 13 residues. V lost 2 bases and J lost 2, with 8 bases in between. This chain's CDR3 is CASSFTGTYEQYF. The CDR3, as DNA: TGTGCCAGCAGCTTTACGGGAACCTACGAGCAGTACTTC.

In nucleotides, the CDR3 is TGTGCACTGGAGAAGAGGGAGTACGGAAACACCATATATTTT. Amino acid sequence: CALEKREYGNTIYF. The chain links TRBV7-9 to TRBJ1-3, with unresolved D. Germline V gives CDR1 SEHNR, CDR2 FQNEAQ (reference sequence). This CDR3 spans 14 amino acids.

Worth noting for this clone: One junction end disagrees with the germline gene, perhaps due to a read error. The rearrangement links TRBV7-2 to TRBJ2-2, with D possibly being TRBD1 or TRBD2 (6 bases each). In germline, CDR1 is SGHTA, CDR2 FQGNSA. CDR3 length: 15 amino acids. In DNA, the CDR3 is TGTGCCAGCAACTTAGGGGGAGGCCGGGGCGGGGAGCTGTTTTTT. It is translated as CASNLGGGRGGELFF.

V gene TRBV23-1 combines with J gene TRBJ2-1; TRBD1 might be the D (5 bases). TRBV23-1 belongs to the ORF category, with a function that is uncertain. The CDR3 totals 18 residues. Trimming removed 0 bases at V and 0 bases at J, with 15 bases between. CDR3 DNA sequence: TGCGCCAGCAGTCAATCGGGGCTTCGGATCAGCTCCTACAATGAGCAGTTCTTC. Residues: CASSQSGLRISSYNEQFF.

The CDR3 region has the DNA TGTGCCAGCAGTTTGACAGGGGTCAATCAGCCCCAGCATTTT. Residues: CASSLTGVNQPQHF. The chain uses TRBV28 and TRBJ1-5, with 8 bases fitting TRBD1. The V gene end was trimmed by 3 bases and the J gene end by 3 bases; junction bases not matched to a gene: 1. CDR3 length: 14 amino acids. Germline loops: CDR1 MDHEN, CDR2 SYDVKM. The full variable domain, in which reference TRBV28 and TRBJ1-5 provide the parts outside the CDR3, is DVKVTQSSRYLVKRTGEKVFLECVQDMDHENMFWYRQDPGLGLRLIYFSYDVKMKEKGDIPEGYSVSREKKERFSLILESASTNQTSMYLCASSLTGVNQPQHFGDGTRLSIL.

This chain connects TRBV6-6 to TRBJ2-5; 8 nucleotides line up with TRBD1. Germline CDR1 reads MNHNY; CDR2 reads SVGAGI (reference sequence). V was clipped by 5 bases and J by 2 bases; unmatched bases: 13. The CDR3 contains 17 residues. CDR3: CASSRHRGNSGQETQYF. Written as DNA, the CDR3 is TGTGCCAGCAGTCGGCACAGGGGGAATAGCGGACAAGAGACCCAGTACTTC.

V and J are TRBV18 and TRBJ2-1; 13 bases fit TRBD2. Germline V gene data show CDR1 as KGHSH and CDR2 as LQKENI. Trimming took 3 bases from V and 4 from J; bases not matched to a gene: 6. This CDR3 is 17 amino acids long. The CDR3 DNA reads TGTGCCAGCTCACCCAGGACTAGCGGGAGAGAATACAATGAGCAGTTCTTC. This sequence encodes CASSPRTSGREYNEQFF.

This sequence joins TRBV5-1 and TRBJ1-2; weak D call: TRBD1 (5 bases). Germline-derived CDR1 and CDR2 are SGHRS and YFSETQ. Deletions cut 0 bases from V and 5 bases from J, with 14 bases between. CDR3 length equals 15 residues. CDR3 amino acids: CASSLEGRGPYGYTF. The CDR3 region has the DNA TGCGCCAGCAGCTTGGAGGGAAGGGGCCCGTATGGCTACACCTTC.

This chain links TRBV7-9 with TRBJ2-5; D is possibly TRBD2 (6 bases). This CDR3 is built from 15 residues. Germline V gene sequence: CDR1 SEHNR, CDR2 FQNEAQ (reference sequence). The V end was cut by 0 bases, the J end by 3 bases, with 11 bases between. In DNA form, the CDR3 reads TGTGCCAGCAGCTTAGCACTAGGGGAGGAAGAGACCCAGTACTTC. Translated: CASSLALGEEETQYF.

The sample holds many counts of this clone. The rearrangement uses TRBV6-2 or TRBV6-3 and TRBJ2-7, with TRBD2 identical over 11 bases. The CDR3 totals 15 residues. Unmatched junction bases numbered 7, after V lost 4 bases and J lost 5 bases. Germline CDR1 is MNHEY and CDR2 is SVGEGT. CDR3: CASSFLAGGWDEQYF. In nucleotides, the CDR3 is TGTGCCAGCAGTTTCCTAGCGGGGGGCTGGGACGAGCAGTACTTC.

The rearrangement links TRBV5-6 to TRBJ2-7; 11 bases match TRBD1. The V gene end was trimmed by 3 bases and the J gene end by 5 bases; junction bases not matched to a gene: 10. Germline V gene lookup returns CDR1 SGHDT and CDR2 YYEEEE. The CDR3 contains 16 residues. The CDR3 sequence: CASSSLVDRGPNEQYF. CDR3 DNA sequence: TGTGCCAGCAGCTCCCTAGTGGACAGGGGGCCTAACGAGCAGTACTTC.

The CDR3 sequence: CASSFLVRGTGELFF. Here the CDR3 DNA reads TGTGCCAGCAGCTTCCTCGTACGGGGCACCGGGGAGCTGTTTTTT. This chain uses TRBV7-3 with TRBJ2-2; D is possibly TRBD2 (5 bases). Trimming pared 3 bases from V and 4 bases from J, leaving 12 bases between. In germline, CDR1 is SGHTA, CDR2 FQGTGA. CDR3 length equals 15 residues.

J is TRBJ1-4 and V is TRBV12-3 or TRBV12-4, with a possible D match to TRBD1 (5 bases). V lost 8 bases and J 1 base, leaving 8 bases between the germline ends. This CDR3 region has 13 residues. CDR3 coding DNA: TGTGCCAGCGGAGGGGTAACTAATGAAAAACTGTTTTTT. Translated: CASGGVTNEKLFF.

V and J are TRBV3-1 (or the pseudogene TRBV3-2) and TRBJ2-3; 10 bases align to TRBD2. Losses at the gene ends were 4 bases for V and 4 bases for J; bases not matched to a gene: 5. From germline, CDR1 is LGHDT and CDR2 YNNKEL (reference sequence). CDR3 length: 15 amino acids. The CDR3 loop reads CASSRLAGAPDTQYF. The CDR3 DNA is TGTGCCAGCAGCCGGCTAGCGGGAGCCCCAGATACGCAGTATTTT.

The chain combines TRBV6-5 with TRBJ2-3; 10 bases align to TRBD2. The CDR3 totals 14 residues. Trimming took 4 bases from V and 5 from J; bases not matched to a gene: 3. Germline loops: CDR1 MNHEY, CDR2 SVGAGI. The CDR3 spells CASSSTSGLDTQYF. Here the CDR3 DNA reads TGTGCCAGCAGTTCGACTAGCGGGTTAGATACGCAGTATTTT.

This chain connects TRBV15 to TRBJ1-2, with 8 bases lining up with TRBD1. Germline V gene data show CDR1 as LNHNV and CDR2 as YYDKDF (reference sequence). The CDR3 runs 12 residues. Losses at the gene ends were 3 bases for V and 8 bases for J; bases not matched to a gene: 2. CDR3 protein: CATSSRQGGYTF. The CDR3 DNA reads TGTGCCACCAGCAGTCGACAGGGGGGCTACACCTTC. Full variable domain (outside the CDR3, taken from reference TRBV15 and TRBJ1-2): DAMVIQNPRYQVTQFGKPVTLSCSQTLNHNVMYWYQQKSSQAPKLLFHYYDKDFNNEADTPDNFQSRRPNTSFCFLDIRSPGLGDTAMYLCATSSRQGGYTFGSGTRLTVV.

The chain carries TRBV6-5 and TRBJ1-5; tentatively, D is TRBD1 (6 bases). Per germline, CDR1 MNHEY and CDR2 SVGAGI. This CDR3 region has 14 residues. The V gene lost 6 bases and the J gene lost 2 bases, with 11 bases spanning the gap. The CDR3 is CASSQTGGNQPQHF. In DNA, the CDR3 is TGTGCCAGCAGCCAGACAGGAGGCAATCAGCCCCAGCATTTT.

J is TRBJ2-2 and V is TRBV15; TRBD2 aligns across 11 bases. Trimming took 2 bases from V and 4 from J; bases not matched to a gene: 6. Germline CDR1 LNHNV, CDR2 YYDKDF (reference sequence). This CDR3 contains 17 residues. CDR3 bases: TGTGCCACCAGCAGATTCTCTAGCGGGAGGACCACCGGGGAGCTGTTTTTT. It translates to CATSRFSSGRTTGELFF.